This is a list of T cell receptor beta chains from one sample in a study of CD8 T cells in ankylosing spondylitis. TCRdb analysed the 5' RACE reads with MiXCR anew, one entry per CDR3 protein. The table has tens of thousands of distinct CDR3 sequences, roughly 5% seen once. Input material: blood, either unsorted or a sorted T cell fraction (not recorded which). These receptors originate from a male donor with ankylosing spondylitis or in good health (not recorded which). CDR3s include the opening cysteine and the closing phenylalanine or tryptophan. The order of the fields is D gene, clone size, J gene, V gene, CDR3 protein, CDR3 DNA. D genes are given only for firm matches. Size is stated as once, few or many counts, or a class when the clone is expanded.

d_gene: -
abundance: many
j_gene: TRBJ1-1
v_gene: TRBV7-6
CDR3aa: CASSSDAEAFF
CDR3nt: TGTGCCAGCAGCTCTGACGCTGAAGCTTTCTTT

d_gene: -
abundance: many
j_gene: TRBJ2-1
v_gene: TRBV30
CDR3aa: CAWSVGDTRYNEQFF
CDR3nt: TGTGCCTGGAGTGTAGGGGACACCAGGTACAATGAGCAGTTCTTC

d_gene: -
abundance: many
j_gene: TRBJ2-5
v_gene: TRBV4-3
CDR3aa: CASSRGGGTVQETQYF
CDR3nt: TGCGCCAGCAGCCGGGGGGGCGGGACAGTGCAAGAGACCCAGTACTTC

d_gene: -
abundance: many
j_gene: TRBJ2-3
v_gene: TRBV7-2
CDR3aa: CASSFWTERDTQYF
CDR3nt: TGTGCCAGCAGCTTCTGGACAGAAAGAGATACGCAGTATTTT

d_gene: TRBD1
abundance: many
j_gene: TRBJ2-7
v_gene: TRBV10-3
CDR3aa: CAIGRGGLTYYEQYF
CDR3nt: TGTGCCATCGGGCGAGGGGGCCTTACCTACTACGAGCAGTACTTC

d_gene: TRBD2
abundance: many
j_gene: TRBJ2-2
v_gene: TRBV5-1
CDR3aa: CASSGPGTSSRELFF
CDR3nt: TGCGCCAGCAGTGGACCCGGGACTAGTAGCAGGGAGCTGTTTTTT

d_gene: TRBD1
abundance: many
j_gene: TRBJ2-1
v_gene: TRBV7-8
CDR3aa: CASSFRGLSYNEQFF
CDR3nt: TGTGCCAGCAGCTTCAGGGGGCTGTCCTACAATGAGCAGTTCTTC

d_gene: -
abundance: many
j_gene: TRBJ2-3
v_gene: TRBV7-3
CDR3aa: CASSLSRAPDTQYF
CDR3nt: TGTGCCAGCAGCTTAAGCAGGGCCCCAGATACGCAGTATTTT

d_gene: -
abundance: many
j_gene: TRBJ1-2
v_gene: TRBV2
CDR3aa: CASSRDLNYGYTF
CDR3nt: TGTGCCAGCAGCCGGGACTTAAACTATGGCTACACCTTC

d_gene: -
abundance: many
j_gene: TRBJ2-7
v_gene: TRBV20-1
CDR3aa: CSARSPRQSTYEQYF
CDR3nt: TGCAGTGCTAGGTCGCCCAGACAGTCAACCTACGAGCAGTACTTC

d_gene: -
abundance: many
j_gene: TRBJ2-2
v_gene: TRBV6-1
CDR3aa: CASRINRVTGELFF
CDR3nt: TGTGCCAGCAGGATTAACAGGGTCACCGGGGAGCTGTTTTTT

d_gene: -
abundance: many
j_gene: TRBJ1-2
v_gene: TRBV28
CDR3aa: CASRKTLTDLYGYTF
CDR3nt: TGTGCCAGCAGAAAGACCTTGACCGACCTCTATGGCTACACCTTC

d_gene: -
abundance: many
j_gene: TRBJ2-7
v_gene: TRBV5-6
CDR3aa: CASSFGGPPYEQYF
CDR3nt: TGTGCCAGCAGCTTTGGGGGACCTCCATACGAGCAGTACTTC

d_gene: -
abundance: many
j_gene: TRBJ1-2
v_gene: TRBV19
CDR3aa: CASLYKGRNYGYTF
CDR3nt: TGTGCCAGCCTCTACAAAGGACGGAACTATGGCTACACCTTC

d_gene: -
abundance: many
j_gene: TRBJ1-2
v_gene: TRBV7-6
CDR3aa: CASSPGQANYGYTF
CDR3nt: TGTGCCAGCAGCCCAGGGCAGGCTAACTATGGCTACACCTTC

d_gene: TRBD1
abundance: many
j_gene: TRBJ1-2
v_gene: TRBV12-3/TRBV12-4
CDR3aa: CASSLAGTGYGYTF
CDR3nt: TGTGCCAGCAGTTTAGCCGGGACAGGGTATGGCTACACCTTC

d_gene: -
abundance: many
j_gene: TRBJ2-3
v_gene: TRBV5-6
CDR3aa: CASSLGTATDTQYF
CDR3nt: TGTGCCAGCAGCTTAGGGACGGCCACAGATACGCAGTATTTT

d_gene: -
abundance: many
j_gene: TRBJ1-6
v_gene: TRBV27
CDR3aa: CASSLKGQTNSPLHF
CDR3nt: TGTGCCAGCAGTTTAAAGGGGCAGACTAATTCACCCCTCCACTTT

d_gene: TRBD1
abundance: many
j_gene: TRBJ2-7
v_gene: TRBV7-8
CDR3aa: CASSLVRGRDSSYEQYF
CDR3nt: TGTGCCAGCAGCTTAGTTCGTGGCAGGGACAGCTCCTACGAGCAGTACTTC

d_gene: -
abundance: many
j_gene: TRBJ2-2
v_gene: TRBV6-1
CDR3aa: CASRQQGQSAGELFF
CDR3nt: TGTGCCAGCAGGCAACAGGGCCAGTCCGCCGGGGAGCTGTTTTTT

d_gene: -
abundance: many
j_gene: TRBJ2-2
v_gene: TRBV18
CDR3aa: CASSPPVTGELFF
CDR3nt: TGTGCCAGCTCACCACCGGTCACCGGGGAGCTGTTTTTT

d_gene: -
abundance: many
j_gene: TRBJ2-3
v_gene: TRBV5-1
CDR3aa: CASSLEGKDTDTQYF
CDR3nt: TGCGCCAGCAGCTTGGAGGGCAAAGACACAGATACGCAGTATTTT

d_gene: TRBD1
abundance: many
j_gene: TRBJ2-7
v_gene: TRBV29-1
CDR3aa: CSVRAGTEESYEQYF
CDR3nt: TGCAGCGTACGAGCCGGGACAGAAGAAAGCTACGAGCAGTACTTC

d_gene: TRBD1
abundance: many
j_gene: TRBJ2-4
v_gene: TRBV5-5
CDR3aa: CASSGRQGNIQYF
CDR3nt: TGTGCCAGCAGCGGGAGACAGGGTAACATTCAGTACTTC

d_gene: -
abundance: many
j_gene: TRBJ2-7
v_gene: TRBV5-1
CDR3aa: CASSLAQGVREQYF
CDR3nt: TGCGCCAGCAGCTTGGCACAGGGCGTTCGGGAGCAGTACTTC

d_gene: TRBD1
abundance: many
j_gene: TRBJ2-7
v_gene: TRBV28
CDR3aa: CASSSSGTGGFYEQYF
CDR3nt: TGTGCCAGCAGTTCATCCGGGACAGGGGGCTTCTACGAGCAGTACTTC

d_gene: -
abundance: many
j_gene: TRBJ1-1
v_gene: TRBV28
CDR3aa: CASSLTHGEAFF
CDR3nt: TGTGCCAGCAGTCTAACCCACGGAGAAGCTTTCTTT

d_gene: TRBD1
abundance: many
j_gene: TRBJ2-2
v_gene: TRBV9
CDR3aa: CASSPTGQNTGELFF
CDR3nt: TGTGCCAGCAGCCCGACAGGGCAGAACACCGGGGAGCTGTTTTTT

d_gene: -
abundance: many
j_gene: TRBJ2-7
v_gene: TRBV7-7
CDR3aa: CASSPGTAITYEQYF
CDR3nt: TGTGCCAGCAGCCCAGGGACGGCTATTACCTACGAGCAGTACTTC